Presented here are 14 T cell receptor beta chains from one specimen sequenced in a study of human T cells and chemical hapten exposure. The time point was: pre-sensitization, week 0. The treatment denotes: therapeutic diphenylcyclopropenone sensitization with weekly scalp DPC. TCRdb reprocessed the RACE reads with MiXCR, giving one entry per CDR3 protein. Of fewer than 150,000 distinct CDR3 sequences listed, about 13% are singletons. The source material was whole blood, sampled in connection with sensitization to the hapten diphenylcyclopropenone (DPC). The receptors here all came from a woman aged 18-29 years with alopecia areata. Some clones in this sample may be carry-over from other donors' samples.

This clonotype has more than one count but fewer than ten. The V call is TRBV28, the J call TRBJ1-2; possible D gene TRBD1, 5 bases. With 2 bases removed from V and 14 bases from J, the gap between germline ends came to 12 bases. The germline V gene encodes CDR1 MDHEN and CDR2 SYDVKM. This CDR3 region has 11 residues. The CDR3 nucleotides are TGTGCCAGCAGTTTAAAAGGGACGAGGACCTTC. Translated: CASSLKGTRTF.

J is TRBJ1-6 and V is TRBV9, with D tentatively TRBD1 (6 bases). This CDR3 is 14 amino acids long. V was cut by 3 bases and J by 3 bases, with 7 bases left in between. Looked up from germline, CDR1 is SGDLS and CDR2 is YYNGEE. CDR3 sequence: CASSEGVYNSPLHF. The CDR3 DNA follows: TGTGCCAGCAGCGAGGGGGTCTATAATTCACCCCTCCACTTT.

This clonotype was observed a handful of times. The chain recombines TRBV4-3 with TRBJ2-3; TRBD1 might be the D (5 bases). CDR3 length: 15 residues. From germline, CDR1 is LGHNA and CDR2 YSLEER. Deletions cut 0 bases from V and 3 bases from J, with 10 bases between. CDR3: CASSQDQGGTDTQYF. The CDR3 nucleotides read TGCGCCAGCAGCCAAGATCAGGGTGGGACAGATACGCAGTATTTT.

The chain joins TRBV6-2 or TRBV6-3 to TRBJ2-3; the match to TRBD2 covers 7 bases. V lost 2 bases to trimming and J lost 3 bases; unmatched junction nucleotides: 2. The CDR3 length is 14 residues. The V gene's germline CDR1 is MNHEY and CDR2 SVGEGT. The CDR3 sequence: CASSYGGETDTQYF. The CDR3 coding sequence is TGTGCCAGCAGTTACGGGGGGGAGACAGATACGCAGTATTTT.

The rearrangement uses TRBV11-2 and TRBJ2-1; 9 bases are shared with TRBD1. Trimming removed 1 base from V and 3 bases from J; junction bases left unmatched: 7. The CDR3 loop spans 17 amino acids. Germline V lookup: CDR1 SGHAT, CDR2 FQNNGV. The CDR3 loop reads CASSLAPGQGLYNEQFF. The DNA of the CDR3 is TGTGCCAGCAGCTTAGCCCCCGGACAGGGGCTCTACAATGAGCAGTTCTTC.

The chain links TRBV2 to TRBJ2-1, with 11 bases that match TRBD2. This CDR3 is built from 16 residues. Per germline, CDR1 SNHLY and CDR2 FYNNEI. With V trimmed by 5 bases and J by 7 bases, 10 bases remained unmatched. The CDR3 here is CASSPRGSGGANEQFF. In DNA, the CDR3 is TGTGCCAGCAGTCCCCGAGGTAGCGGGGGGGCTAATGAGCAGTTCTTC. Filled out from reference TRBV2 and TRBJ2-1, the complete variable domain reads EPEVTQTPSHQVTQMGQEVILRCVPISNHLYFYWYRQILGQKVEFLVSFYNNEISEKSEIFDDQFSVERPDGSNFTLKIRSTKLEDSAMYFCASSPRGSGGANEQFFGPGTRLTVL.

This clonotype was found many times. The V call is TRBV29-1, the J call TRBJ1-2; 9 positions agree with TRBD1. The CDR3 has 12 residues. Germline V gene sequence: CDR1 SQVTM, CDR2 ANQGSEA. The trim removed 6 bases at V and 7 bases at J, leaving 6 bases unmatched. The CDR3 region is CSVGQGETGYTF. The CDR3 coding sequence is TGCAGCGTGGGACAGGGAGAAACTGGCTACACCTTC.

The V gene is TRBV28, the J gene TRBJ1-2; D gene uncertain. V lost 8 bases and J lost 7, with 17 bases in between. This CDR3 region has 13 residues. Germline V gene data show CDR1 as MDHEN and CDR2 as SYDVKM. CDR3 DNA sequence: TGTGCCAGCGCCCTAGGACTGATACTTGGCTACACCTTC. Encoded protein: CASALGLILGYTF.

This clonotype was found many times. V usage is TRBV18 and J usage is TRBJ1-1; D unresolved. V gave up 4 bases and J gave up 0 bases, with 9 bases separating them. CDR3 length: 14 residues. Germline CDR1 reads KGHSH; CDR2 reads LQKENI. This CDR3 reads CASSRTGMNTEAFF. For the CDR3, the DNA is TGTGCCAGCTCACGTACGGGGATGAACACTGAAGCTTTCTTT.

This clonotype was found many times. This sequence joins TRBV4-1 and TRBJ2-3; D not certain. Trimming stripped 0 bases from V and 2 bases from J, with 12 bases between. Germline CDR1 reads MGHRA; CDR2 reads YSYEKL. This CDR3 has 16 residues. CDR3 DNA: TGCGCCAGCAGCCAAGATTTTAGCTGGACCACAGATACGCAGTATTTT. Its protein product is CASSQDFSWTTDTQYF.

This chain connects TRBV4-3 to TRBJ2-7; D gene unclear. Germline V CDR1 and CDR2: LGHNA, YSLEER. The length of the CDR3 is 15 residues. V lost 4 bases, J lost 5 bases, and 18 bases lay in between. CDR3 sequence (DNA): TGCGCCAGCAGCCGATCTGGGGAATACCCCCACGAGCAGTACTTC. It is translated as CASSRSGEYPHEQYF.

Judged by abundance, this clonotype is medium-sized. The rearrangement links TRBV12-3 or TRBV12-4 to TRBJ1-6, with D perhaps TRBD1 (6 bases). This CDR3 contains 14 residues. Trimming shortened V by 3 bases and J by 7 bases, and 10 bases separated the two germline ends. The CDR3 coding sequence is TGTGCCAGCAGTTTGGCAGGGGAAAATTCACCCCTCCACTTT. This sequence encodes CASSLAGENSPLHF.

The rearrangement links TRBV6-5 to TRBJ2-7; maybe TRBD2 (5 bases). CDR3 length: 13 amino acids. The germline V and J ends were trimmed by 6 bases and 7 bases, with 16 bases remaining between them. The germline gives CDR1 MNHEY, CDR2 SVGAGI. In nucleotides, the CDR3 is TGTGCCAGCAGGAACCTACAAGCGGAGGAGCAGTACTTC. This encodes CASRNLQAEEQYF.

This clonotype was observed many times. The genes are TRBV6-2 or TRBV6-3 and TRBJ2-2, with D hard to call. V was trimmed by 4 bases and J by 2 bases, leaving 14 bases between them. The length of the CDR3 is 16 residues. Germline values: CDR1 MNHEY, CDR2 SVGEGT. DNA for the CDR3: TGTGCCAGCAGTTTTCGGCAGGTCCGTAACACCGGGGAGCTGTTTTTT. It is translated as CASSFRQVRNTGELFF.